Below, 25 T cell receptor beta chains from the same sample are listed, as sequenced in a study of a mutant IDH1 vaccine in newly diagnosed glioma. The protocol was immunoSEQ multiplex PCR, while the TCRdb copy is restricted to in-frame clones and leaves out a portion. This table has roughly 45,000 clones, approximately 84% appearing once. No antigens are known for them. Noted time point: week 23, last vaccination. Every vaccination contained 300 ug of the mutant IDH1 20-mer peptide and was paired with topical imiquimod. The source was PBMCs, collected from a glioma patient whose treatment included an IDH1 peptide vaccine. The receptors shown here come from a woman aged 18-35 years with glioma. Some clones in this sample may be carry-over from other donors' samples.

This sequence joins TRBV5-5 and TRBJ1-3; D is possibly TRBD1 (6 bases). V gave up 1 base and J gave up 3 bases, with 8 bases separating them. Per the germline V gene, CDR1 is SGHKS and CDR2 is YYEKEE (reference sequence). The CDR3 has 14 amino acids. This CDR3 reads CASSLRTDGNTIYF. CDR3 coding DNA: TGTGCCAGCAGCTTGAGGACAGATGGAAACACCATATATTTT.

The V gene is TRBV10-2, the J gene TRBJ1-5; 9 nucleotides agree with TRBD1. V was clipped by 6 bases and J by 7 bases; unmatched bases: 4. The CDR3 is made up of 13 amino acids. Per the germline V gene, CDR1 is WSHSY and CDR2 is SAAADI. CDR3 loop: CASSTGGGQPQHF. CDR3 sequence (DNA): TGCGCCAGCAGCACAGGGGGCGGACAGCCCCAGCATTTT.

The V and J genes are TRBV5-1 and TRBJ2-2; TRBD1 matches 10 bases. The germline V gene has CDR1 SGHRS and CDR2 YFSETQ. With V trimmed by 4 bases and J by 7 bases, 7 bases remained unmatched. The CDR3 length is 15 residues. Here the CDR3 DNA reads TGCGCCAGCAGCCCGCGGACAGGGGGAATCGGGGAGCTGTTTTTT. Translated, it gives CASSPRTGGIGELFF.

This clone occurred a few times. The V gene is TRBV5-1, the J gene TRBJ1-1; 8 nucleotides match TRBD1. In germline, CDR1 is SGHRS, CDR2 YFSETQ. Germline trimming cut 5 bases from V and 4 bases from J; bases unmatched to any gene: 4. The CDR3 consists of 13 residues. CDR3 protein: CASRPGGPTEAFF. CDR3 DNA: TGCGCCAGCAGGCCAGGGGGCCCCACTGAAGCTTTCTTT. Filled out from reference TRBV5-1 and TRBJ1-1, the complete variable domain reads KAGVTQTPRYLIKTRGQQVTLSCSPISGHRSVSWYQQTPGQGLQFLFEYFSETQRNKGNFPGRFSGRQFSNSRSEMNVSTLELGDSALYLCASRPGGPTEAFFGQGTRLTVV.

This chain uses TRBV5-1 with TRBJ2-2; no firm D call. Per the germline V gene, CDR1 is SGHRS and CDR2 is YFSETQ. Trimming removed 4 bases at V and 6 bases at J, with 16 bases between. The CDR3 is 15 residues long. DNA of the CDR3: TGCGCCAGCAGCAAGGACGCATCGGTCCCCGGGGAGCTGTTTTTT. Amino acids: CASSKDASVPGELFF.

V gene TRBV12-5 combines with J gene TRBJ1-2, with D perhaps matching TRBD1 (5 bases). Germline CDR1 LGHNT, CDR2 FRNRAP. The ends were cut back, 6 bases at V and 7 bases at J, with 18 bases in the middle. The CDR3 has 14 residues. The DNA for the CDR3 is TGTGCTAGTGGGGAGGGACGGCTAACTCCTGGCTACACCTTC. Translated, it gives CASGEGRLTPGYTF.

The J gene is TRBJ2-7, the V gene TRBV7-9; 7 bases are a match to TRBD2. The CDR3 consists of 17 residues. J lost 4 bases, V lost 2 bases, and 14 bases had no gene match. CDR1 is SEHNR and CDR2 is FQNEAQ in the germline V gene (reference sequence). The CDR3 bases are TGTGCCAGCAGCTTACCCGCCGGGGGAGGGCCCCGGTACGAGCAGTACTTC. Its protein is CASSLPAGGGPRYEQYF.

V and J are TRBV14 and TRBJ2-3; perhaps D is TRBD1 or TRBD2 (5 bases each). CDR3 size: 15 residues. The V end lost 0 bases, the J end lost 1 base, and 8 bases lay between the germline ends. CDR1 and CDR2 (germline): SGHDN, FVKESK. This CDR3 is CASSQDRGGTDTQYF. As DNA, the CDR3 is TGTGCCAGCAGCCAAGATAGAGGGGGCACAGATACGCAGTATTTT.

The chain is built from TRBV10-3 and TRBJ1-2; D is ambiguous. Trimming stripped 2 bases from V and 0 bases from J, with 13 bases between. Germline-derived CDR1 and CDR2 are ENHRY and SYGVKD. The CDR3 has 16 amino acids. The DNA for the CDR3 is TGTGCCATCAGTGAGAGGTTCCCGGGCCCTAACTATGGCTACACCTTC. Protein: CAISERFPGPNYGYTF.

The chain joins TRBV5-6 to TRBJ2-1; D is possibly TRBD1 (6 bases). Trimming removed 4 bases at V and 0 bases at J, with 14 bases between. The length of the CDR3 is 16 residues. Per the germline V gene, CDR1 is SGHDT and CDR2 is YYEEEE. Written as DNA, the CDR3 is TGTGCCAGCAGCCTGGGGGCTGCCTCCTCCTACAATGAGCAGTTCTTC. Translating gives CASSLGAASSYNEQFF.

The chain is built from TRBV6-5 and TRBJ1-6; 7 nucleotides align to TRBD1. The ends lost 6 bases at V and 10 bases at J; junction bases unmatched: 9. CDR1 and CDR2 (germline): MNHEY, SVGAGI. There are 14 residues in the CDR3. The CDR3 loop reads CASRVPTGLSPLHF. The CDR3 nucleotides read TGTGCCAGCAGGGTCCCGACAGGGCTATCACCCCTCCACTTT.

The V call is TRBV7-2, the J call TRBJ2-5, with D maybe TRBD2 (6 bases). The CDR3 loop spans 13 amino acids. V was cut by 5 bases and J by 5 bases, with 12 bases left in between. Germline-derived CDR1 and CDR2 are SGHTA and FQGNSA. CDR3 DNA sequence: TGTGCCAGCAGCCGCCGGGCGGGGGAGACCCAGTACTTC. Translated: CASSRRAGETQYF.

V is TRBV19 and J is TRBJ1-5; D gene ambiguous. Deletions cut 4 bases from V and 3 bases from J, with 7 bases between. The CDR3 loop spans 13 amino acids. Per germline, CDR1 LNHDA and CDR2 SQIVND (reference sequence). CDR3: CASSRTVNQPQHF. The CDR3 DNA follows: TGTGCCAGTAGTAGGACCGTCAATCAGCCCCAGCATTTT.

The CDR3 coding sequence is TGCGCCAGCAGCTTGGTGCAGGGAGGAACCGGGGAGCTGTTTTTT. Translation: CASSLVQGGTGELFF. This sequence joins TRBV5-1 and TRBJ2-2; a possible D gene is TRBD2 (6 bases). CDR1 is SGHRS, CDR2 YFSETQ, per germline. Trimming pared 0 bases from V and 5 bases from J, leaving 11 bases between. This CDR3 contains 15 residues.

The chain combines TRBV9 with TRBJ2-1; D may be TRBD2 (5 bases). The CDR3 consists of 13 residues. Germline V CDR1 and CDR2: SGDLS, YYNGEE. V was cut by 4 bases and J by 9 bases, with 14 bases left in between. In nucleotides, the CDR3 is TGTGCCAGCAGCTTTACACGGGCGGGTGAGCAGTTCTTC. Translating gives CASSFTRAGEQFF.

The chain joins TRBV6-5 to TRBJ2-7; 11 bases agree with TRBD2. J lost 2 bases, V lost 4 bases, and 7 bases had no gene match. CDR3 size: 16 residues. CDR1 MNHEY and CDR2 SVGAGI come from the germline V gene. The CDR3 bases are TGTGCCAGCAGTTTCCGTACTAGCGGGAGACCCTACGAGCAGTACTTC. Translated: CASSFRTSGRPYEQYF.

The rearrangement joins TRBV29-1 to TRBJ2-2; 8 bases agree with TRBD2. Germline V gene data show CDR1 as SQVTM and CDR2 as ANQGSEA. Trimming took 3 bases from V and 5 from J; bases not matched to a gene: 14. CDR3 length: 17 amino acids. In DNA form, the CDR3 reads TGCAGCGTTGATATTAAGGGGGGCGGGAGGCTTACCGGGGAGCTGTTTTTT. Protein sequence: CSVDIKGGGRLTGELFF.

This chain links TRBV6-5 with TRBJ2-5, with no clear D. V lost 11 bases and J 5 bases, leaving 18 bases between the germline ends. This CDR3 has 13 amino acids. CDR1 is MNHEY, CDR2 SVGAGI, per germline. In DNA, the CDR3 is TGTGCCGCTAGTTCCGGGCTAGAGGAGACCCAGTACTTC. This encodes CAASSGLEETQYF.

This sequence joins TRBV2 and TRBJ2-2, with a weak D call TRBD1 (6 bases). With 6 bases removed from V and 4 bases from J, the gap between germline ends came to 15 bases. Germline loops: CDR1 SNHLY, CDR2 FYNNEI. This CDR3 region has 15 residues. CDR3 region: CASRDRTRGTGELFF. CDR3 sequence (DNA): TGTGCCAGCAGAGACAGGACCCGAGGCACCGGGGAGCTGTTTTTT.

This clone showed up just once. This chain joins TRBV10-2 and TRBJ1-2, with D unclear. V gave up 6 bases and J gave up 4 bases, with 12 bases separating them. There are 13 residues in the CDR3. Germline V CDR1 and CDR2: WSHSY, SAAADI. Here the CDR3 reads CASSDQVSYGYTF. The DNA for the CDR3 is TGCGCCAGCAGCGATCAGGTGTCCTATGGCTACACCTTC.

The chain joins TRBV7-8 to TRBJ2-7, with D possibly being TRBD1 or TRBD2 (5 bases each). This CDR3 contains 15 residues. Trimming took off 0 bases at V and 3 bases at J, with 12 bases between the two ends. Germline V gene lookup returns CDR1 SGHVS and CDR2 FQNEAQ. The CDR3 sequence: CASSLAWDAVYEQYF. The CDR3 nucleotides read TGTGCCAGCAGCTTAGCTTGGGACGCCGTCTACGAGCAGTACTTC.

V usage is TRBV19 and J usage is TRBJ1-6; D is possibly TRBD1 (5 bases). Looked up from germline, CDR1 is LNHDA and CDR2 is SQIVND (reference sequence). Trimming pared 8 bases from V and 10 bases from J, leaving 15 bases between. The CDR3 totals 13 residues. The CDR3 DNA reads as TGTGCCAGTCGGCAGGGATTTGACTCACCCCTCCACTTT. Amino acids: CASRQGFDSPLHF.

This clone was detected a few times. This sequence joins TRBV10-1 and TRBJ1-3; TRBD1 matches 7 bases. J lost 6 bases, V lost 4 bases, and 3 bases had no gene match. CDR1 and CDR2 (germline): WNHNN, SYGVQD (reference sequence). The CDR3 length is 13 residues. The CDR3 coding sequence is TGCGCCAGCAGTGGGGACAGCCAAAACACCATATATTTT. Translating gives CASSGDSQNTIYF.

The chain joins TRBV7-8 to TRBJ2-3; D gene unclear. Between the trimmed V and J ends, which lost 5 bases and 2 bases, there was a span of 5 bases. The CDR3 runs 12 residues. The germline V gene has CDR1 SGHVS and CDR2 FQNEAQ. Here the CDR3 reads CASSPFTDTQYF. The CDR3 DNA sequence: TGTGCCAGCAGCCCCTTCACAGATACGCAGTATTTT. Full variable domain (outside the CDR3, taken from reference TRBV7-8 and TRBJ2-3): GAGVSQSPRYKVAKRGQDVALRCDPISGHVSLFWYQQALGQGPEFLTYFQNEAQLDKSGLPSDRFFAERPEGSVSTLKIQRTQQEDSAVYLCASSPFTDTQYFGPGTRLTVL.

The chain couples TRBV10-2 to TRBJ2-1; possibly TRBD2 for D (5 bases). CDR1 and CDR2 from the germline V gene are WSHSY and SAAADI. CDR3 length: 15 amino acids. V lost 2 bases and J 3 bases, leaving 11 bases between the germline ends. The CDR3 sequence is CASSERETNYNEQFF. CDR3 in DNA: TGCGCCAGCAGTGAGCGGGAAACCAACTACAATGAGCAGTTCTTC.